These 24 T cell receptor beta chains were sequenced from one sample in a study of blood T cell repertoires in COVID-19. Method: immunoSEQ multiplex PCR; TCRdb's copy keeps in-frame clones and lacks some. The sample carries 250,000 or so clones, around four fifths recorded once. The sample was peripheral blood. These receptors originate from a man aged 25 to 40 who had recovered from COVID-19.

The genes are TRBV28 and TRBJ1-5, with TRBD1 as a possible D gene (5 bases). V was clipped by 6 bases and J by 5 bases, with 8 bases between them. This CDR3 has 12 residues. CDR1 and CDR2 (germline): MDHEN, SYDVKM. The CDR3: CASRLQDQPQHF. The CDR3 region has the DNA TGTGCCAGCAGATTACAGGATCAGCCCCAGCATTTT.

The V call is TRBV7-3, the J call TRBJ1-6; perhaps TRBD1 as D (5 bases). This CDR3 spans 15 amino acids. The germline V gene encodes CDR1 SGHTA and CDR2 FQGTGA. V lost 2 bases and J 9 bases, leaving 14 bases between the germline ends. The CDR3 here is CASSLAGGKTSPLHF. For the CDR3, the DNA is TGTGCCAGCAGCTTAGCCGGGGGGAAGACTTCACCCCTCCACTTT.

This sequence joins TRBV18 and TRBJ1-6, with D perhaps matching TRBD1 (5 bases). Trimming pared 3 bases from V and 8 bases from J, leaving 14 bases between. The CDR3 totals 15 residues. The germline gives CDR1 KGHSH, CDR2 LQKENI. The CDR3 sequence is CASSPSGLSDSPLHF. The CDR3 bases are TGTGCCAGCTCACCTTCAGGGTTAAGTGATTCACCCCTCCACTTT. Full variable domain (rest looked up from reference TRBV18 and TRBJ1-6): NAGVMQNPRHLVRRRGQEARLRCSPMKGHSHVYWYRQLPEEGLKFMVYLQKENIIDESGMPKERFSAEFPKEGPSILRIQQVVRGDSAAYFCASSPSGLSDSPLHFGNGTRLTVT.

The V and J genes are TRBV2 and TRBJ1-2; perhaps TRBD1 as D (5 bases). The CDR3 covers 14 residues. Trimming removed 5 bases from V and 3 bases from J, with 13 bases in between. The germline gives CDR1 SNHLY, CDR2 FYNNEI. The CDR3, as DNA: TGTGCCAGCAGTTTGGGCAGGGCCGACTATGGCTACACCTTC. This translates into CASSLGRADYGYTF.

The CDR3 DNA sequence: TGTGCCAGCAGCCACGGACAGGGTAGCTACGAGCAGTACTTC. Translating gives CASSHGQGSYEQYF. The rearrangement uses TRBV14 and TRBJ2-7; 8 nucleotides align to TRBD1. CDR1 and CDR2 from the germline V gene are SGHDN and FVKESK. This CDR3 is 14 amino acids long. The ends lost 3 bases at V and 3 bases at J; junction bases unmatched: 4.

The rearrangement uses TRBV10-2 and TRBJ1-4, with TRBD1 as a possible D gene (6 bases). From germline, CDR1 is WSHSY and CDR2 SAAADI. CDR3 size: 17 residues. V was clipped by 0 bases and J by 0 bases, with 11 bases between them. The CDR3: CASSESRGAATNEKLFF. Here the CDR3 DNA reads TGCGCCAGCAGTGAGTCCCGGGGGGCGGCAACTAATGAAAAACTGTTTTTT.

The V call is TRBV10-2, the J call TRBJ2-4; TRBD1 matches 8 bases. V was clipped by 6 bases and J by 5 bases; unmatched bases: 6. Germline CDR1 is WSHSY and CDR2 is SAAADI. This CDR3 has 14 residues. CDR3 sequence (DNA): TGCGCCAGCAGCGAACAGGGGGGAGAAAACATTCAGTACTTC. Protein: CASSEQGGENIQYF.

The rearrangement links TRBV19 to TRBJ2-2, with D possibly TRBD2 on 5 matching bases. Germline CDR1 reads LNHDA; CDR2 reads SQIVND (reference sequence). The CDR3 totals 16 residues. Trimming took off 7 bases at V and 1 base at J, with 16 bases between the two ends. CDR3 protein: CASTLMRAGNTGELFF. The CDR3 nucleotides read TGTGCCAGTACCCTCATGAGGGCAGGGAACACCGGGGAGCTGTTTTTT.

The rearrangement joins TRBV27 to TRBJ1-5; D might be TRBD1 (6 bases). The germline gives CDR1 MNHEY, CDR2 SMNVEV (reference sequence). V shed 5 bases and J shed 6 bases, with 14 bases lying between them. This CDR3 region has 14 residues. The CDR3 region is CASSKQGGGQPQHF. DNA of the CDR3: TGTGCCAGCAGTAAACAGGGTGGTGGTCAGCCCCAGCATTTT.

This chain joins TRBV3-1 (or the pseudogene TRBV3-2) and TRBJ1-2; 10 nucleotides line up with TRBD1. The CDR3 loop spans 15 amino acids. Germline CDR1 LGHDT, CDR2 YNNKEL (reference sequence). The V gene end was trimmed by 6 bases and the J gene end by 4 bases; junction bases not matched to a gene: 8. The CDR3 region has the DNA TGTGCCAGCAGTTCCGGGACAGGGGACCTCTATGGCTACACCTTC. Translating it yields CASSSGTGDLYGYTF.

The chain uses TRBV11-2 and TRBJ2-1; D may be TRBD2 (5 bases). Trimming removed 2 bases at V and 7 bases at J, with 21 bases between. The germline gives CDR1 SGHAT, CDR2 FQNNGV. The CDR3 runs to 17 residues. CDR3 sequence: CASSLLVYASRPNEQFF. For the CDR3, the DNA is TGTGCCAGCAGCTTATTGGTCTATGCTAGCCGACCAAATGAGCAGTTCTTC.

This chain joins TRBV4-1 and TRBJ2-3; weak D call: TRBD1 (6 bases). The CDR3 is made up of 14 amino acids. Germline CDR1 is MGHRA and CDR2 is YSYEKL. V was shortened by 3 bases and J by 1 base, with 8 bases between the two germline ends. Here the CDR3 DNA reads TGCGCCAGCAGCCACTCAGGGGGCACAGATACGCAGTATTTT. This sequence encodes CASSHSGGTDTQYF.

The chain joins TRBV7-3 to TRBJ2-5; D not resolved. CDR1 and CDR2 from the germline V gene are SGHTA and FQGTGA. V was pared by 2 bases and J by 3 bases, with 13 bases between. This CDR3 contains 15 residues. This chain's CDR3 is CASSLSSLSEETQYF. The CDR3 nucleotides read TGTGCCAGCAGCTTATCCTCCCTGAGCGAAGAGACCCAGTACTTC. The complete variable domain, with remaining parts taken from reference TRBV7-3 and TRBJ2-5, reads GAGVSQTPSNKVTEKGKYVELRCDPISGHTALYWYRQSLGQGPEFLIYFQGTGAADDSGLPNDRFFAVRPEGSVSTLKIQRTERGDSAVYLCASSLSSLSEETQYFGPGTRLLVL.

The CDR3, as DNA: TGTGCCAGTAGTATCCAAAATGGACTGTTATCGGTCAGAGGAAACACCATATATTTT. Translation gives CASSIQNGLLSVRGNTIYF. V usage is TRBV19 and J usage is TRBJ1-3, with no clear D. V shed 3 bases and J shed 4 bases, with 25 bases lying between them. Germline loops: CDR1 LNHDA, CDR2 SQIVND (reference sequence). This CDR3 has 19 residues.

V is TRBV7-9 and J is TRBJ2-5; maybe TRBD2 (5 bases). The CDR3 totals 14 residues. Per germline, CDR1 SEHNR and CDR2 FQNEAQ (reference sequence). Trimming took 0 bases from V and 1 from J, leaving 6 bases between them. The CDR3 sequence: CASSLAEVQETQYF. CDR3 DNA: TGTGCCAGCAGCTTAGCGGAGGTCCAAGAGACCCAGTACTTC.

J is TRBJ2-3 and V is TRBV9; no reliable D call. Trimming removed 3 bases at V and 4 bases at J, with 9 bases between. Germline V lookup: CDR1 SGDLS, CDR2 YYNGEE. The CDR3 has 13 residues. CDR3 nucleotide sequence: TGTGCCAGCAGCGACCGCCACTCAGATACGCAGTATTTT. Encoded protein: CASSDRHSDTQYF. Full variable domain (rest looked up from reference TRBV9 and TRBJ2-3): DSGVTQTPKHLITATGQRVTLRCSPRSGDLSVYWYQQSLDQGLQFLIQYYNGEERAKGNILERFSAQQFPDLHSELNLSSLELGDSALYFCASSDRHSDTQYFGPGTRLTVL.

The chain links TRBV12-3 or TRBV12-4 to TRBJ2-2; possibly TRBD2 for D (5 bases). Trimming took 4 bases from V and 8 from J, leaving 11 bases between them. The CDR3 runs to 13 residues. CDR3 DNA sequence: TGTGCCAGCAGTTATGAGGGTTGGGGGGAGCTGTTTTTT. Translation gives CASSYEGWGELFF.

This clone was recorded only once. The CDR3 is CASSVDRFQETQYF. The CDR3 nucleotides read TGTGCCAGCAGTGTCGACAGGTTCCAAGAGACCCAGTACTTC. The genes are TRBV25-1 and TRBJ2-5; maybe TRBD1 (6 bases). The CDR3 loop spans 14 amino acids. V was clipped by 4 bases and J by 1 base, with 10 bases between them. Germline V gene sequence: CDR1 MGHDK, CDR2 SYGVNS.

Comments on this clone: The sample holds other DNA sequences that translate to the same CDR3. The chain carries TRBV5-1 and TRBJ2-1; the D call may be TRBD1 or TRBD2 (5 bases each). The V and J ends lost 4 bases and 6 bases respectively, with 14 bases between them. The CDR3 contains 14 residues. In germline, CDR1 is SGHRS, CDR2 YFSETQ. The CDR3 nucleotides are TGCGCCAGCAGCGTGGGGACCGGAGGCAATGAGCAGTTCTTC. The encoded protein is CASSVGTGGNEQFF. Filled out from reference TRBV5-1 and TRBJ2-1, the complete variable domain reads KAGVTQTPRYLIKTRGQQVTLSCSPISGHRSVSWYQQTPGQGLQFLFEYFSETQRNKGNFPGRFSGRQFSNSRSEMNVSTLELGDSALYLCASSVGTGGNEQFFGPGTRLTVL.

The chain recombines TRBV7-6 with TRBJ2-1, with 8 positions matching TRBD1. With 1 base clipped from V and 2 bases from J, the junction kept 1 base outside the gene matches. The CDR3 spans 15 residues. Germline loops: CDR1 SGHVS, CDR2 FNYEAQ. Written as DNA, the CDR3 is TGTGCCAGCAGCTTAGTACAGGGGGCCTACAATGAGCAGTTCTTC. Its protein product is CASSLVQGAYNEQFF. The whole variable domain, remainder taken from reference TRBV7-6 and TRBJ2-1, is GAGVSQSPRYKVTKRGQDVALRCDPISGHVSLYWYRQALGQGPEFLTYFNYEAQQDKSGLPNDRFSAERPEGSISTLTIQRTEQRDSAMYRCASSLVQGAYNEQFFGPGTRLTVL.

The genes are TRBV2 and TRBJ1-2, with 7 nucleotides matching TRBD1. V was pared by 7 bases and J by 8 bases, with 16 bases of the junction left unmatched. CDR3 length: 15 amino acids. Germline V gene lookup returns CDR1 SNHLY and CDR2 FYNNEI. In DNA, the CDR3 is TGTGCCAGCAAATGGGACAGCAGTTTTCTAGGAGGCTACACCTTC. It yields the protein CASKWDSSFLGGYTF.

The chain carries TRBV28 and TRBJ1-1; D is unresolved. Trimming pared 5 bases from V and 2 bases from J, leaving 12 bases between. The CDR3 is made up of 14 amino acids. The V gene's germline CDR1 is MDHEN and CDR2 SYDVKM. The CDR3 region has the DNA TGTGCCAGCAGTCAAACTCAGGCTAACACTGAAGCTTTCTTT. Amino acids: CASSQTQANTEAFF.

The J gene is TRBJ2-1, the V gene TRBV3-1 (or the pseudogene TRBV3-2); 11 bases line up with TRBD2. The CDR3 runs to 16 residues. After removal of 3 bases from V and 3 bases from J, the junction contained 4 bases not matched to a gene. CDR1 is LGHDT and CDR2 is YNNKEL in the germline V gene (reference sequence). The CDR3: CASSQPGTSGYNEQFF. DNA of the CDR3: TGTGCCAGCAGCCAGCCAGGGACTAGCGGCTACAATGAGCAGTTCTTC.

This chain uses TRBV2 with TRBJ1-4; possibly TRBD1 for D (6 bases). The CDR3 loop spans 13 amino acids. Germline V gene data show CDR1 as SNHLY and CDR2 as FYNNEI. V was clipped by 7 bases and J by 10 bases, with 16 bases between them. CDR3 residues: CASTQGTRGKLFF. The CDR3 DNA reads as TGTGCCAGCACTCAGGGGACAAGGGGAAAACTGTTTTTT.